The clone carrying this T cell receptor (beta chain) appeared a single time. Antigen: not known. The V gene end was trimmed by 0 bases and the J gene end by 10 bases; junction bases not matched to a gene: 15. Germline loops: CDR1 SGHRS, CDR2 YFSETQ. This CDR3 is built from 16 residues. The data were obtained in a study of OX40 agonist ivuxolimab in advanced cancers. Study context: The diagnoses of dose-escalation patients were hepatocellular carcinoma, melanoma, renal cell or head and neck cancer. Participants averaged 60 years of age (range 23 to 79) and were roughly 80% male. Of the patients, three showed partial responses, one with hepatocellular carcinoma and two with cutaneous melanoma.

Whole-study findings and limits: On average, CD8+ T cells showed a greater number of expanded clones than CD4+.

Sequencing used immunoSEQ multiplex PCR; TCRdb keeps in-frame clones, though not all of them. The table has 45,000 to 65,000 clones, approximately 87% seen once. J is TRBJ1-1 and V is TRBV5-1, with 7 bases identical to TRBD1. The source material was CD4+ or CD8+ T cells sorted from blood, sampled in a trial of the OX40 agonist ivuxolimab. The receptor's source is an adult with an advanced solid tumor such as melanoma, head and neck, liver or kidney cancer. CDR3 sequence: CASSLGATGLNRGAFF. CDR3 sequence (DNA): TGCGCCAGCAGCTTGGGGGCGACAGGGCTAAATAGAGGAGCTTTCTTT.